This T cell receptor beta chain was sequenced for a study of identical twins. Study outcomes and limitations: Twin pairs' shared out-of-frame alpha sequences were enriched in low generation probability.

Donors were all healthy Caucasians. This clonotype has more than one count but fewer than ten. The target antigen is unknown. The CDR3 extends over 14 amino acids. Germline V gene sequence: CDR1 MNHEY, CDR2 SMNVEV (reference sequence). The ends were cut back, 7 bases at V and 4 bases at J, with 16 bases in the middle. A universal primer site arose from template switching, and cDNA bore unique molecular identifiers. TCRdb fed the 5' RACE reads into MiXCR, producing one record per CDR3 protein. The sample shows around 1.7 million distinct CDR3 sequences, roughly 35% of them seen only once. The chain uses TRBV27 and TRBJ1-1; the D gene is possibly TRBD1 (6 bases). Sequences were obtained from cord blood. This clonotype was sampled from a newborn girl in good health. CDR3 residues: CASTGAGTGTEAFF. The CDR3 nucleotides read TGTGCCAGCACGGGGGCAGGGACGGGCACTGAAGCTTTCTTT.